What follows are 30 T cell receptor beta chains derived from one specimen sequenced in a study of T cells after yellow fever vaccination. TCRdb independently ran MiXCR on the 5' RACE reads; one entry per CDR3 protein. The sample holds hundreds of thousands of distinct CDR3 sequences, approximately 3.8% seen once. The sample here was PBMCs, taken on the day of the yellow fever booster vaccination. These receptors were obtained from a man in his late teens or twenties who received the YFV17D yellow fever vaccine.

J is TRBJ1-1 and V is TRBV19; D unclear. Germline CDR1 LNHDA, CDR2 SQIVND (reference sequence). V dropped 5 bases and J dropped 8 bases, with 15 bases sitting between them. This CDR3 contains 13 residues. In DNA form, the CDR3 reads TGTGCCAGTAGTCGGAACCCGGAGACAGAAGCTTTCTTT. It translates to CASSRNPETEAFF.

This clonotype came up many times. CDR3 sequence reads: CSVGRVGYTPPKETQYF. CDR3 sequence (DNA): TGCAGCGTTGGAAGAGTGGGCTACACGCCCCCTAAAGAGACCCAGTACTTC. V and J are TRBV29-1 and TRBJ2-5; D is ambiguous. The CDR3 sequence is 17 residues long. Trimming stripped 4 bases from V and 3 bases from J, with 24 bases between. CDR1 and CDR2 (germline): SQVTM, ANQGSEA.

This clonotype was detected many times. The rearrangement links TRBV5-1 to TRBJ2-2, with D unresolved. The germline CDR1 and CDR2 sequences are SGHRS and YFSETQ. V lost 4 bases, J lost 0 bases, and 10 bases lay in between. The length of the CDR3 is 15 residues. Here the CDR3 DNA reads TGCGCCAGCAGCCCGATCGGAGCGAACACCGGGGAGCTGTTTTTT. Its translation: CASSPIGANTGELFF.

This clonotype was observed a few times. The CDR3 protein is CASSQAASPLHF. The CDR3 DNA reads as TGCGCCAGCAGCCAAGCGGCTTCACCCCTCCACTTT. V and J are TRBV4-1 and TRBJ1-6, with unresolved D. This CDR3 has 12 residues. Germline loops: CDR1 MGHRA, CDR2 YSYEKL. V was pared by 1 base and J by 9 bases, with 4 bases between.

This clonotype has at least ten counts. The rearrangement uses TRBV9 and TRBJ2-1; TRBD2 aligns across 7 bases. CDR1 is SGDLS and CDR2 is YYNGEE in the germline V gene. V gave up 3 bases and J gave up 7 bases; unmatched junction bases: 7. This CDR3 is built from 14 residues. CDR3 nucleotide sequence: TGTGCCAGCAGCGGAGCGGGACTCAATAATGAGCAGTTCTTC. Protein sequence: CASSGAGLNNEQFF. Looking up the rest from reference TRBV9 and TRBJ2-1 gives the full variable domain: DSGVTQTPKHLITATGQRVTLRCSPRSGDLSVYWYQQSLDQGLQFLIQYYNGEERAKGNILERFSAQQFPDLHSELNLSSLELGDSALYFCASSGAGLNNEQFFGPGTRLTVL.

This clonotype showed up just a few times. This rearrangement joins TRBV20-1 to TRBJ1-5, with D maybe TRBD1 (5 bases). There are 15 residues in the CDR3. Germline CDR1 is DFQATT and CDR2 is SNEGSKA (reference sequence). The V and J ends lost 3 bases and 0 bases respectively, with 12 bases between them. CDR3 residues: CSASPAGGSNQPQHF. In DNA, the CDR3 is TGCAGTGCTAGCCCGGCGGGGGGTAGCAATCAGCCCCAGCATTTT.

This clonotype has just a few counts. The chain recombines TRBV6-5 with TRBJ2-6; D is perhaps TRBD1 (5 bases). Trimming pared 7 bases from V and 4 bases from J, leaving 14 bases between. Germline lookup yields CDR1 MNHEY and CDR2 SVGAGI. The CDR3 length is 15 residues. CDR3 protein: CASTVVGAGANVLTF. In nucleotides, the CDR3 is TGTGCCAGCACCGTGGTAGGGGCCGGGGCCAACGTCCTGACTTTC.

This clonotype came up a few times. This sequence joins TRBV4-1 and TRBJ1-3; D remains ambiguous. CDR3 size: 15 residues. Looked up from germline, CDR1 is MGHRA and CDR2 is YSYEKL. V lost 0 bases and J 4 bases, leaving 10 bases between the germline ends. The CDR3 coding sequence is TGCGCCAGCAGCCAAGAGGCGGGGTACGGAAACACCATATATTTT. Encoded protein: CASSQEAGYGNTIYF.

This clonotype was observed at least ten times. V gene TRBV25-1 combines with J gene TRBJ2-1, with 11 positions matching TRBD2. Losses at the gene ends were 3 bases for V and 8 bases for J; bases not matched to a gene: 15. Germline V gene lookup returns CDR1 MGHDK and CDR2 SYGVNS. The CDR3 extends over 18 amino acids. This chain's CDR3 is CASSDLESGTSGTDEQFF. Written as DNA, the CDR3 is TGTGCCAGCAGTGATCTGGAATCCGGGACTAGCGGTACGGATGAGCAGTTCTTC.

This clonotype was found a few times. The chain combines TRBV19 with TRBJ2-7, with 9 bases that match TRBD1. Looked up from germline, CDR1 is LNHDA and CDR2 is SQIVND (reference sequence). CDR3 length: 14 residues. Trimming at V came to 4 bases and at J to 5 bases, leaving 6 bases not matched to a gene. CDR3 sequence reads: CASSTQGAMNEQYF. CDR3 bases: TGTGCCAGTAGTACACAGGGGGCGATGAACGAGCAGTACTTC.

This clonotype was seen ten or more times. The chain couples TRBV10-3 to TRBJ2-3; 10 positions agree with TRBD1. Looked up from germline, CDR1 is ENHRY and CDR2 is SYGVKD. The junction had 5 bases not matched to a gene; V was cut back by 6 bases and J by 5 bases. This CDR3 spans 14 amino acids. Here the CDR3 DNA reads TGTGCCATCAGCGACAGGGGGCCCGAAGATACGCAGTATTTT. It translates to CAISDRGPEDTQYF.

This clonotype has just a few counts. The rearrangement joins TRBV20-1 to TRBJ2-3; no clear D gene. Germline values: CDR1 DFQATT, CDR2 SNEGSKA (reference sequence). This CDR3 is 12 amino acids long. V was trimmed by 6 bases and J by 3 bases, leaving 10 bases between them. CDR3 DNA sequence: TGCAGTGCCGCGGTGGGGACAGATACGCAGTATTTT. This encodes CSAAVGTDTQYF.

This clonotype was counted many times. CDR3: CASSLSTSGSTDTQYF. CDR3 coding DNA: TGCGCCAGCAGCTTGTCGACTAGCGGGAGCACAGATACGCAGTATTTT. This chain connects TRBV5-1 to TRBJ2-3; TRBD2 agrees at 10 bases. J gave up 0 bases and V 1 base, and 2 bases lay outside the gene matches. The CDR3 extends over 16 amino acids. Germline V gene lookup returns CDR1 SGHRS and CDR2 YFSETQ. The full variable domain, its missing parts supplied by reference TRBV5-1 and TRBJ2-3, is KAGVTQTPRYLIKTRGQQVTLSCSPISGHRSVSWYQQTPGQGLQFLFEYFSETQRNKGNFPGRFSGRQFSNSRSEMNVSTLELGDSALYLCASSLSTSGSTDTQYFGPGTRLTVL.

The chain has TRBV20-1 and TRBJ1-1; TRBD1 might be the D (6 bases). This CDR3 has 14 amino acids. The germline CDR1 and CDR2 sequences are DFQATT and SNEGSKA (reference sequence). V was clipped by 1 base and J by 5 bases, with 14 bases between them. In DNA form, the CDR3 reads TGCAGTGCTAGAGCCGGGGGCCCGGGGACTGAAGCTTTCTTT. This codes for CSARAGGPGTEAFF.

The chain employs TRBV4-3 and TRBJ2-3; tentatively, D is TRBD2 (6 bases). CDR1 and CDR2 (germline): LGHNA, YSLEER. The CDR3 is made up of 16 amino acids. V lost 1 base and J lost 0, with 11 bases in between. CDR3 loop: CASSQGRGTSTDTQYF. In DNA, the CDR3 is TGCGCCAGCAGCCAAGGACGGGGGACTAGCACAGATACGCAGTATTTT.

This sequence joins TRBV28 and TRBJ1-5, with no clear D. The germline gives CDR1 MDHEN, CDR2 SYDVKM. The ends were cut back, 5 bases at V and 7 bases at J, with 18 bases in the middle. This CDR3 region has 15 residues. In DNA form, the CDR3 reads TGTGCCAGCAGTCCCCCCACTGGGGTGGGGCAGCCCCAGCATTTT. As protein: CASSPPTGVGQPQHF.

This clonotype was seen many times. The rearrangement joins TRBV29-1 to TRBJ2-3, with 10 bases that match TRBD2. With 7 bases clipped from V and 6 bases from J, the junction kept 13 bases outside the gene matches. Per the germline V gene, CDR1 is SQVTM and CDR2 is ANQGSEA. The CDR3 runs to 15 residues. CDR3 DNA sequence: TGCAGCGCAAACGGCCTAGCGGGGGATTCTGATACGCAGTATTTT. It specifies CSANGLAGDSDTQYF.

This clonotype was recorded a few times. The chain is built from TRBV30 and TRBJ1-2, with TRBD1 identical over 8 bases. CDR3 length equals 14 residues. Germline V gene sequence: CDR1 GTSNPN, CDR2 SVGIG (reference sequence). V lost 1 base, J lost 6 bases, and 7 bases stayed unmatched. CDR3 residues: CAWSGGTGVDGYTF. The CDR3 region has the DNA TGTGCCTGGAGTGGGGGGACAGGTGTTGATGGCTACACCTTC.

For the CDR3, the DNA is TGCAGTGCTAGTAGCCCTAATCAGCCCCAGCATTTT. It translates to CSASSPNQPQHF. The rearrangement uses TRBV20-1 and TRBJ1-5; D is uncertain. V was trimmed by 3 bases and J by 4 bases, leaving 7 bases between them. The germline gives CDR1 DFQATT, CDR2 SNEGSKA (reference sequence). The CDR3 runs to 12 residues.

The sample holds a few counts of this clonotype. In DNA form, the CDR3 reads TGTGCCAGCAGCCTCCGGGACGGGCATCGAGCTTTCTTT. Encoded protein: CASSLRDGHRAFF. The chain uses TRBV14 and TRBJ1-1, with D tentatively TRBD1 (5 bases). V lost 4 bases to trimming and J lost 10 bases, with 16 bases between them. The CDR3 runs 13 residues. Germline assignment: CDR1 SGHDN and CDR2 FVKESK.

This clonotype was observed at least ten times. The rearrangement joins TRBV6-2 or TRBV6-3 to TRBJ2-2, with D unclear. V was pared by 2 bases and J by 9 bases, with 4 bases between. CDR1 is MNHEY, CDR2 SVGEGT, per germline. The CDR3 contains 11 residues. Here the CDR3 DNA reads TGTGCCAGCAGTTACGGGCGGGAGCTGTTTTTT. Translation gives CASSYGRELFF.

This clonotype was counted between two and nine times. Written as DNA, the CDR3 is TGTGCCAGTAGTATCCGTATCTGGGGGGTCAATGAGCAGTTCTTC. Translated, it gives CASSIRIWGVNEQFF. The rearrangement links TRBV19 to TRBJ2-1; tentative D call: TRBD2 (6 bases). Trimming took 3 bases from V and 6 from J, leaving 15 bases between them. The CDR3 is 15 residues long. Germline values: CDR1 LNHDA, CDR2 SQIVND (reference sequence). The full variable domain, with the rest looked up from reference TRBV19 and TRBJ2-1, is DGGITQSPKYLFRKEGQNVTLSCEQNLNHDAMYWYRQDPGQGLRLIYYSQIVNDFQKGDIAEGYSVSREKKESFPLTVTSAQKNPTAFYLCASSIRIWGVNEQFFGPGTRLTVL.

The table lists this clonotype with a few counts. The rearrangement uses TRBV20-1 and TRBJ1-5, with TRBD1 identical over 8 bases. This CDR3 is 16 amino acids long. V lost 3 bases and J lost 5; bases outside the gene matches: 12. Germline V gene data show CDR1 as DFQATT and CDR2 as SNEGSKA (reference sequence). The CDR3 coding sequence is TGCAGTGCTAGCCTAAGGACAGGGCGTAGGGATCAGCCCCAGCATTTT. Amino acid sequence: CSASLRTGRRDQPQHF.

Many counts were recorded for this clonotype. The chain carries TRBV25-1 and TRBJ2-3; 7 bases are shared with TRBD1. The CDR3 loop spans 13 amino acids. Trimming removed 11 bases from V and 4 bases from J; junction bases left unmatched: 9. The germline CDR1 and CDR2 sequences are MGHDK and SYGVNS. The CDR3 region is CASEQGIADTQYF. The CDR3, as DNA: TGTGCCTCGGAACAGGGGATAGCAGATACGCAGTATTTT.

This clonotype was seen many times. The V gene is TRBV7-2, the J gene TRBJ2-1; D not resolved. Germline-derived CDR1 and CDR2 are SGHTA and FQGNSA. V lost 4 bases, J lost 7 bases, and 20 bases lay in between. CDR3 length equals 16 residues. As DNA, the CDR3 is TGTGCCAGCAGCTCCCCCCCAAGACCGACAATGAATGAGCAGTTCTTC. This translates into CASSSPPRPTMNEQFF.

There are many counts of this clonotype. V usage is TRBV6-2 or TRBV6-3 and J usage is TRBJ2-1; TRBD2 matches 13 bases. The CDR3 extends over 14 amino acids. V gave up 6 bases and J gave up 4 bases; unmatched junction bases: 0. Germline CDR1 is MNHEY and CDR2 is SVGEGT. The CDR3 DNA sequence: TGTGCCAGCAGGACTAGCGGGGGGTACAATGAGCAGTTCTTC. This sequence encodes CASRTSGGYNEQFF.

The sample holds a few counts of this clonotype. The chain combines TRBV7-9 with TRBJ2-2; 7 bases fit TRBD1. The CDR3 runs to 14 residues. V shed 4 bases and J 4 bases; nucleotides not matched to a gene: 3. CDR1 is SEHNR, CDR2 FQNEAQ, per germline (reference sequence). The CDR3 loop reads CASSYTGVTGELFF. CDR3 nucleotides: TGTGCCAGCAGCTACACAGGGGTCACCGGGGAGCTGTTTTTT.

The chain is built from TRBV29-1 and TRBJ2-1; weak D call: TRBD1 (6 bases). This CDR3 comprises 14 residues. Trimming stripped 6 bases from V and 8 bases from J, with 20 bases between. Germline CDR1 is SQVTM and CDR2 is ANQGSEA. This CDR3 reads CSVLTLGQWDEQFF. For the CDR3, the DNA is TGCAGCGTACTCACTTTAGGACAGTGGGATGAGCAGTTCTTC.

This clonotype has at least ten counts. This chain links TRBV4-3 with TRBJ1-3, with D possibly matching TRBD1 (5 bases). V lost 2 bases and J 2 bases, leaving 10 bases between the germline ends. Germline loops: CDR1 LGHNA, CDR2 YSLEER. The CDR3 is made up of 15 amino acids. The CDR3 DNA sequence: TGCGCCAGCAGCCAATATGGGGGGGCTGGAAACACCATATATTTT. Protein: CASSQYGGAGNTIYF.

CDR3 sequence: CASSSSPYEQYV. DNA of the CDR3: TGTGCCAGCAGTTCCTCCCCTTACGAGCAGTACGTC. This chain links TRBV6-2 or TRBV6-3 with TRBJ2-7; D is ambiguous. Germline-derived CDR1 and CDR2 are MNHEY and SVGEGT. V shed 4 bases and J shed 4 bases, with 8 bases lying between them. The CDR3 length is 12 residues.